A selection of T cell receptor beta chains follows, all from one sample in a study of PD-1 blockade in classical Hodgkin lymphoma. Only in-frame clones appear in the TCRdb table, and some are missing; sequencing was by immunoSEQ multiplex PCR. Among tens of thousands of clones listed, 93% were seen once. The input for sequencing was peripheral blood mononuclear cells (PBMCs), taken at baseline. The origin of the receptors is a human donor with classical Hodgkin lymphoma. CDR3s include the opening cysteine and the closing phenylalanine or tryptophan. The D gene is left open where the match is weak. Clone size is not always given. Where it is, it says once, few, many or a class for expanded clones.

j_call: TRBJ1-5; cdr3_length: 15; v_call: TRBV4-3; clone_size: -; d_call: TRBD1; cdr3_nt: TGCGCCAGCAGCCAAATCCGACAGGGTGGGCAGCCCCAGCATTTT; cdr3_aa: CASSQIRQGGQPQHF
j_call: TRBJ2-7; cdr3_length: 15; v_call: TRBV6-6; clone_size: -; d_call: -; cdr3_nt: TGTGCCAGCACCCTCGCCCATTCATGGTACTACGAGCAGTACTTC; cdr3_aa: CASTLAHSWYYEQYF
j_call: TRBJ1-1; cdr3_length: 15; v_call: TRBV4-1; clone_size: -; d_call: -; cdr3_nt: TGCGCCAGCAGCCAGGACTCTGACATGAACACTGAAGCTTTCTTT; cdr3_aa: CASSQDSDMNTEAFF
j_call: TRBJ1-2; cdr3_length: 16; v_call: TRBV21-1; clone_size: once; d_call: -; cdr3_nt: TGTGCCAGCAGCAAAACGGAGGGGTCCATAAACTATGGCTACACCTTC; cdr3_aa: CASSKTEGSINYGYTF
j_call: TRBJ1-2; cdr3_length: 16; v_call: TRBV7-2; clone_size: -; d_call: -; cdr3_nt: TGTGCCAGCAGCTTAGGGGTACAGCAACATCTCTATGGCTACACCTTC; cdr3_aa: CASSLGVQQHLYGYTF
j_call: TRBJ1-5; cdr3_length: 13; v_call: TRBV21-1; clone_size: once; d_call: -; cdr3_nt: TGTGCCAGCAGCAATCAAAGCCCATGGCCCCAGCATTTT; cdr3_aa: CASSNQSPWPQHF
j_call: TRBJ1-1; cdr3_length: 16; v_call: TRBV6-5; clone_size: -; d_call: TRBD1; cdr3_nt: TGTGCCAGCAGTTACACAGCAGGGGGAAGGAACACTGAAGCTTTCTTT; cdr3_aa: CASSYTAGGRNTEAFF
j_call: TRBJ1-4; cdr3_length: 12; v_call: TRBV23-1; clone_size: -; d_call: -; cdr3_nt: TGCGCCAGGGACATGATGAATGAAAAACTGTTTTTT; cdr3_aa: CARDMMNEKLFF
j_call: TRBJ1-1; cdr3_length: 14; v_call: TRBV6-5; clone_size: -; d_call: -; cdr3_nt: TGTGCCAGCAAGAAGACGGTCATGAACACTGAAGCTTTCTTT; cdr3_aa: CASKKTVMNTEAFF
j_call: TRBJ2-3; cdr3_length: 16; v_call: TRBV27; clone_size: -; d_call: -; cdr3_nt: TGTGCCAGCAGTTTAGGGACTCCAAAGGGGGCAGATACGCAGTATTTT; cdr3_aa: CASSLGTPKGADTQYF
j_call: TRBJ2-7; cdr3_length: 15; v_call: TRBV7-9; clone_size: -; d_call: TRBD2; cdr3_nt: TGTGCCAGCAGCACCCGGGGGGGCTTCTCCTACGAGCAGTACTTC; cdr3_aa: CASSTRGGFSYEQYF
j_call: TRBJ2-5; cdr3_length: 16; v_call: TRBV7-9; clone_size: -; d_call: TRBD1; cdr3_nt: TGTGCCAGCAGCTTAGGGTCGACAGGGTGGCGAGAGACCCAGTACTTC; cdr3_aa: CASSLGSTGWRETQYF
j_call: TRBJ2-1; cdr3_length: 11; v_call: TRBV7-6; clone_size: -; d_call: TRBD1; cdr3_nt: TGTGCCAGCAGCGACCCGGGACAGTTCTTCTTC; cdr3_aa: CASSDPGQFFF
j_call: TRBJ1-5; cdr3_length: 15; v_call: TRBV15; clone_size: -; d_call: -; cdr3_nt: TGTGCCACCAGCACTAGACAGGTTGGGGGACAGCCCCAGCATTTT; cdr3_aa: CATSTRQVGGQPQHF
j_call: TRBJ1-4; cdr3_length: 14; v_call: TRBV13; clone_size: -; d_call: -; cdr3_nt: TGTGCCAGCAGCTTAGGGGGCGCGGGTGAAAAACTGTTTTTT; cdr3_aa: CASSLGGAGEKLFF
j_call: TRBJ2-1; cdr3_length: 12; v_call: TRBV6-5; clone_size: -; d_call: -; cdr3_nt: TGTGCCAGCGAAAACAGGGCCCATGAGCAGTTCTTC; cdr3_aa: CASENRAHEQFF
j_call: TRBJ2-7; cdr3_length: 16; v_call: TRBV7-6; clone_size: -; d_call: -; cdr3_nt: TGTGCCAGCAGCTTAATGGGAATTGATGTCTCCTACGAGCAGTACTTC; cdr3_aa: CASSLMGIDVSYEQYF
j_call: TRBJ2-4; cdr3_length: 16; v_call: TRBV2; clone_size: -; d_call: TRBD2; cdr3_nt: TGTGCCAGCAGCGAAGGGACTAGTGGCCTTCAAAACATTCAGTACTTC; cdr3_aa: CASSEGTSGLQNIQYF
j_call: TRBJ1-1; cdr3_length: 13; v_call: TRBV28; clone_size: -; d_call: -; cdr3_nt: TGTGCCAGCAGTTTGGCACCAGGATCTGAAGCTTTCTTT; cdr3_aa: CASSLAPGSEAFF
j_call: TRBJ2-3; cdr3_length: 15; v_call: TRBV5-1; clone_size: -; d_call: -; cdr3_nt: TGCGCCAGCCACACAGGGACAACTAGCACAGATACGCAGTATTTT; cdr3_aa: CASHTGTTSTDTQYF
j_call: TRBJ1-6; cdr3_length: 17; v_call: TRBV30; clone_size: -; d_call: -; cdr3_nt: TGTGCCTGGAGTGTAACGGGGGGGCGGATTATTAATTCACCCCTCCACTTT; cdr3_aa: CAWSVTGGRIINSPLHF
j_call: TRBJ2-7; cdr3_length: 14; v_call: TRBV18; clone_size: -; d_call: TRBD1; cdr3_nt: TGTGCCAGCTCAGGAAGGGACAGCGCGTCCGAGCAGTACTTC; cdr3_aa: CASSGRDSASEQYF
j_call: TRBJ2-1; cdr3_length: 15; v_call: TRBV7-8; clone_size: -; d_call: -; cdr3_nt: TGTGCCAGCAGCTTAGAGGGGCGGCCCTACAATGAGCAGTTCTTC; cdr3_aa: CASSLEGRPYNEQFF
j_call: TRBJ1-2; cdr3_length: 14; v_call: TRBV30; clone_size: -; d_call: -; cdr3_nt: TGTGCCTGGAGTGCCCCGATTCGAGGGGGGGACTACACCTTC; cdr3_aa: CAWSAPIRGGDYTF
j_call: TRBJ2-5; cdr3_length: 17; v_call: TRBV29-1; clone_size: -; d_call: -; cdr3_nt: TGCAGCGTTGAAGGGGTCCCGGCGGCCAGGACATTGGAGACCCAGTACTTC; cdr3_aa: CSVEGVPAARTLETQYF
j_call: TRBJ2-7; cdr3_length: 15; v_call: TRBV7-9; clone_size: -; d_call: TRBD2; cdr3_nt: TGTGCCAGCAGCTTATCTTTAGCGGGAGCTCACGAGCAGTACTTC; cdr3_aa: CASSLSLAGAHEQYF
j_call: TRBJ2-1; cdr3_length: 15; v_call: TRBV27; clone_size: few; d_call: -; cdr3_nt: TGTGCCAGCAGTTTAAGGGGCAGCTCCTACAATGAGCAGTTCTTC; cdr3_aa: CASSLRGSSYNEQFF
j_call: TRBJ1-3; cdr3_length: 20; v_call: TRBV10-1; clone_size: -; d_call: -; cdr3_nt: TGCGCCGGCCGAGCATCCGGGCAGGGGCGAAACAAGAGGTCTGGAAACACCATATATTTT; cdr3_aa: CAGRASGQGRNKRSGNTIYF
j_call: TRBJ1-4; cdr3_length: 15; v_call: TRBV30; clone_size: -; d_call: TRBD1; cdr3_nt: TGTGCCTCGACTGGCAGGGGGCGATCTAATGAAAAACTGTTTTTT; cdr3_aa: CASTGRGRSNEKLFF
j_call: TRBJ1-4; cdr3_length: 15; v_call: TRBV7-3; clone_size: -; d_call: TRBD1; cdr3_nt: TGTGCCAGCAGCCCGCGGACAGGGGTTTTTGAAAAACTGTTTTTT; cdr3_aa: CASSPRTGVFEKLFF
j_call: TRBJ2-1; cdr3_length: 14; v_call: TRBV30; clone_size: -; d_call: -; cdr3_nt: TGTGCCTGGACCCGAAGGGGGGACGGGGGCGAGCAGTTCTTC; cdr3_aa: CAWTRRGDGGEQFF
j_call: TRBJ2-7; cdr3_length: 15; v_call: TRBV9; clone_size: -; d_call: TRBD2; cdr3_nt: TGTGCCAGCAGCCACGGGTCTAGCGGAGCCTACGAGCAGTACTTC; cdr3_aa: CASSHGSSGAYEQYF
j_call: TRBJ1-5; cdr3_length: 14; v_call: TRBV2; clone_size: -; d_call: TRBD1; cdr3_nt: TGTGCCTGTGGGACAGGGGGCTTCGATCAGCCCCAGCATTTT; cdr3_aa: CACGTGGFDQPQHF
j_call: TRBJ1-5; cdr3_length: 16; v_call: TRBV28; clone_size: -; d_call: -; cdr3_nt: TGTGCCAGCAGTTTAAGTGGCGGGCATCCGAATCAGCCCCAGCATTTT; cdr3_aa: CASSLSGGHPNQPQHF
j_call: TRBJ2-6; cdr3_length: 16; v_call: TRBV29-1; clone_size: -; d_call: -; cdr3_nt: TGCAGCGTTGGAGGCCACGGACCTTCTGGGGCCAACGTCCTGACTTTC; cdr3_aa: CSVGGHGPSGANVLTF
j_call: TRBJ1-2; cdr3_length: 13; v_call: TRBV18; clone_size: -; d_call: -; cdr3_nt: TGTGCCAGCTCACCAAGGACAGATTATGGCTACACCTTC; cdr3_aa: CASSPRTDYGYTF
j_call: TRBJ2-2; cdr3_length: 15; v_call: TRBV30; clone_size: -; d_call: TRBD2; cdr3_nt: TGTGCCTGGAGTGTCCAAGCGGGGGACACCGGGGAGCTGTTTTTT; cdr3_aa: CAWSVQAGDTGELFF
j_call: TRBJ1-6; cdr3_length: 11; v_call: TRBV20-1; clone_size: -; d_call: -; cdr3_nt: TGCAGTGCTAGACGGGCGGGGGGCCTCCACTTT; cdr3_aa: CSARRAGGLHF
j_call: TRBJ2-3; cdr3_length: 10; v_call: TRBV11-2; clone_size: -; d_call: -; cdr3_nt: TGTGCCAGCAGCTTACAGGCGCAGTATTTT; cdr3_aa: CASSLQAQYF
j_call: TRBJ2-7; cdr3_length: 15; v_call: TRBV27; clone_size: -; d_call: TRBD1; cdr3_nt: TGTGCCAGCAGTTCGTCGACAGGGGGTGCCTACGAGCAGTACTTC; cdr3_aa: CASSSSTGGAYEQYF
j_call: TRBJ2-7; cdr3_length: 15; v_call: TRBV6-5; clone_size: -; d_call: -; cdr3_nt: TGTGCCAGCAGTACCGCACTAGCCGCGACCTACGAGCAGTACTTC; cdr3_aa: CASSTALAATYEQYF
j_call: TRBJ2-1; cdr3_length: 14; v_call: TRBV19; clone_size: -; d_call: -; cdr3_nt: TGTGCCAGTAGTATTGGGAACACATACAATGAGCAGTTCTTC; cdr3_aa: CASSIGNTYNEQFF
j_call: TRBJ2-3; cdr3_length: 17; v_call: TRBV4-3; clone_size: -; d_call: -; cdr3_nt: TGCGCCAGCAGCCAAGATAGGCTCAGCGGATACACAGATACGCAGTATTTT; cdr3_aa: CASSQDRLSGYTDTQYF